This is a list of T cell receptor beta chains from one sample in a study of cytomegalovirus exposure and HLA in healthy donors. The assay was immunoSEQ multiplex PCR, and TCRdb's table has in-frame clones only and misses some. The sample has about 92,000 clones; approximately 71% are singletons. The sample consisted of PBMCs. Every receptor here comes from a middle-aged man in good health and CMV-seronegative. CDR3s include the opening cysteine and the closing phenylalanine or tryptophan. The order of the fields is J gene, V gene, clone size, D gene, CDR3 DNA, CDR3 protein. D genes are given only for firm matches. Clone size, where shown, is once, few, many, or a class for clones that have expanded.

J: TRBJ2-2; V: TRBV10-3; size: -; D: -; DNA: TGTGCCATCAGTGGCGGGCACGGGGAGCTGTTTTTT; CDR3: CAISGGHGELFF
J: TRBJ1-3; V: TRBV5-1; size: -; D: -; DNA: TGCGCCAGCAGCGCACAGGGAGGGAGAAACACCATATATTTT; CDR3: CASSAQGGRNTIYF
J: TRBJ2-7; V: TRBV6-1; size: -; D: -; DNA: TGTGCCAGCAGTACACAGGGTATGAGCTACGAGCAGTACTTC; CDR3: CASSTQGMSYEQYF
J: TRBJ1-4; V: TRBV5-1; size: -; D: -; DNA: TGCGCCAGCACCCTCCGGGGGGACGCTAATGAAAAACTGTTTTTT; CDR3: CASTLRGDANEKLFF
J: TRBJ2-7; V: TRBV7-3; size: -; D: -; DNA: TGTGCCAGCAGCTCGGGGCGGGGCAACGAGCAGTACTTC; CDR3: CASSSGRGNEQYF
J: TRBJ1-2; V: TRBV2; size: few; D: -; DNA: TGTGCCAGCAGTATAGGGGTTGGGACTAACTATGGCTACACCTTC; CDR3: CASSIGVGTNYGYTF
J: TRBJ1-3; V: TRBV29-1; size: -; D: -; DNA: TGCAGCGTTGACGGGGGGGGAGACACCATATATTTT; CDR3: CSVDGGGDTIYF
J: TRBJ2-3; V: TRBV5-6; size: -; D: -; DNA: TGTGCCAGCAGCCAAACCGTCAGGCCAGATACGCAGTATTTT; CDR3: CASSQTVRPDTQYF
J: TRBJ1-2; V: TRBV5-4; size: once; D: TRBD1; DNA: TGTGCCAGCAGCTGGGGACAGGCCTCGCGGGGCTACACCTTC; CDR3: CASSWGQASRGYTF
J: TRBJ1-4; V: TRBV5-1; size: many; D: TRBD1; DNA: TGCGCCAGCAGCTTGGGGTACAGGGGCGGGGATGAAAAACTGTTTTTT; CDR3: CASSLGYRGGDEKLFF
J: TRBJ2-7; V: TRBV5-1; size: -; D: TRBD2; DNA: TGCGCCAGCAGCTCACGGACTAGCGGGACCTACGAGCAGTACTTC; CDR3: CASSSRTSGTYEQYF
J: TRBJ2-5; V: TRBV5-1; size: few; D: TRBD2; DNA: TGCGCCAGCAGCTTGGCGGGACTAGCGGGACCCCAAGAGACCCAGTACTTC; CDR3: CASSLAGLAGPQETQYF
J: TRBJ2-4; V: TRBV5-4; size: few; D: -; DNA: TGTGCCAGCAGCCCCGGACAACTCAGGGGGGACATTCAGTACTTC; CDR3: CASSPGQLRGDIQYF
J: TRBJ2-1; V: TRBV7-3; size: -; D: -; DNA: TGTGCCACCCGGCATCCTAGTCTGGACAATGAGCAGTTCTTC; CDR3: CATRHPSLDNEQFF
J: TRBJ2-5; V: TRBV28; size: -; D: -; DNA: TGTGCCAGCAGCCGGGTTAGGGAGACCCAGTACTTC; CDR3: CASSRVRETQYF
J: TRBJ2-1; V: TRBV7-9; size: -; D: TRBD1; DNA: TGTGCCAGCAGAATTTCCGGGACAGGCGAGTACAATGAGCAGTTCTTC; CDR3: CASRISGTGEYNEQFF
J: TRBJ2-7; V: TRBV5-4; size: once; D: -; DNA: TGTGCCAGCAGCCCCGGCAGGGGCAGGGACATCTACGAGCAGTACTTC; CDR3: CASSPGRGRDIYEQYF
J: TRBJ2-7; V: TRBV4-3; size: few; D: TRBD1; DNA: TGCGCCAGCAGCCAATCCACCGGGACAGGTCCCTACGAGCAGTACTTC; CDR3: CASSQSTGTGPYEQYF
J: TRBJ2-5; V: TRBV7-8; size: -; D: -; DNA: TGTGCCAGCAGCCCCTGGGGGGAGGAAGAGACCCAGTACTTC; CDR3: CASSPWGEEETQYF
J: TRBJ2-5; V: TRBV4-2; size: few; D: TRBD2; DNA: TGTGCCAGCAGCCAAGATGAGGCTAGCGGGGGGGAATACCAAGAGACCCAGTACTTC; CDR3: CASSQDEASGGEYQETQYF
J: TRBJ1-1; V: TRBV6-5; size: -; D: -; DNA: TGTGCCAGCAGTTACAGAAGGGGTGAAGCTTTCTTT; CDR3: CASSYRRGEAFF
J: TRBJ2-3; V: TRBV5-1; size: -; D: TRBD2; DNA: TGCGCCAGCAGCTCGAGCCGCGGACTAGCGGCCCTCCGGGATACGCAGTATTTT; CDR3: CASSSSRGLAALRDTQYF
J: TRBJ2-2; V: TRBV7-6; size: -; D: TRBD2; DNA: TGTGCCAGCAGCCCACGGGGGGGCGCGAACACCGGGGAGCTGTTTTTT; CDR3: CASSPRGGANTGELFF
J: TRBJ2-7; V: TRBV5-1; size: -; D: TRBD1; DNA: TGCGCCAGCAGCTTGGCCGGGACAGCGTACGAGCAGTACTTC; CDR3: CASSLAGTAYEQYF
J: TRBJ1-3; V: TRBV4-3; size: -; D: TRBD1; DNA: TGCGCCAGCAGCAATTTACAGGGGAGGGGAAACACCATATATTTT; CDR3: CASSNLQGRGNTIYF
J: TRBJ2-5; V: TRBV9; size: few; D: -; DNA: TGTGCCAGCAGCCCGCGGGATAAACCTGGAGAGACCCAGTACTTC; CDR3: CASSPRDKPGETQYF
J: TRBJ2-3; V: TRBV7-2; size: -; D: TRBD1; DNA: TGTGCCAGCAGCTCCACCCGGGACAGGGAGGATACGCAGTATTTT; CDR3: CASSSTRDREDTQYF
J: TRBJ1-2; V: TRBV2; size: -; D: -; DNA: TGTGCCAGCAGTGTTGGGACTTATGGCTACACCTTC; CDR3: CASSVGTYGYTF
J: TRBJ1-1; V: TRBV6-6; size: few; D: -; DNA: TGTGCCAGCAGTTCACAGGGCACTGAAGCTTTCTTT; CDR3: CASSSQGTEAFF
J: TRBJ2-3; V: TRBV6-6; size: few; D: -; DNA: TGTGCCAGCACGTCCTTCGCTAGCGGCACAGATACGCAGTATTTT; CDR3: CASTSFASGTDTQYF
J: TRBJ2-5; V: TRBV5-4; size: few; D: -; DNA: TGTGCCAGCACTGTAGGACAGCAGCAAGAGACCCAGTACTTC; CDR3: CASTVGQQQETQYF
J: TRBJ1-1; V: TRBV10-3; size: -; D: -; DNA: TGTGCCATCAGTGAGTCAGGACAGAACACTGAAGCTTTCTTT; CDR3: CAISESGQNTEAFF
J: TRBJ2-2; V: TRBV5-1; size: -; D: -; DNA: TGCGCCAGCAGCATACTTGATACCGGGGAGCTGTTTTTT; CDR3: CASSILDTGELFF
J: TRBJ2-1; V: TRBV19; size: -; D: -; DNA: TGTGCCAGTAGTGGGCAGGGGAATCGCAATGAGCAGTTCTTC; CDR3: CASSGQGNRNEQFF
J: TRBJ2-3; V: TRBV9; size: -; D: -; DNA: TGTGCCAGCAGCGCGAGGGTAGTCCCGACAGATACGCAGTATTTT; CDR3: CASSARVVPTDTQYF
J: TRBJ1-2; V: TRBV18; size: -; D: TRBD1; DNA: TGTGCCAGCTCACCAGAGGGACAGGGGTCTGCGTACACCTTC; CDR3: CASSPEGQGSAYTF
J: TRBJ2-3; V: TRBV5-1; size: -; D: TRBD2; DNA: TGCGCCAGCAGCTTCCCAGCGGGGGAGGGAGATACGCAGTATTTT; CDR3: CASSFPAGEGDTQYF
J: TRBJ2-5; V: TRBV6-5; size: -; D: -; DNA: TGTGCCAGCAGTTTCCTGGGAGGAGAGACCCAGTACTTC; CDR3: CASSFLGGETQYF
J: TRBJ2-7; V: TRBV28; size: -; D: -; DNA: TGTGCCAGCAGCAGTGGGGGGGGCCCCTACGAGCAGTACTTC; CDR3: CASSSGGGPYEQYF